Sequencing of this T cell receptor (beta chain) was carried out in a study of CD4 T cells in relation to SARS-CoV-2 and coronaviruses. Study in general: Crossreactive spike epitopes shared across donors were mapped to their HLA restriction.

CD4+ T cells from unexposed donors were obtained before the COVID-19 pandemic (2011-2018). After about 10 days of culture, CD4+ T cells were isolated. Fresh IL-2 medium replaced half the medium on days 3 and 7. The CDR3 is made up of 14 amino acids. Germline V gene lookup returns CDR1 SGDLS and CDR2 YYNGEE. With 2 bases removed from V and 7 bases from J, the gap between germline ends came to 12 bases. TCRdb's table, derived via immunoSEQ multiplex PCR, lists solely in-frame clones and lacks some. The table has under 25,000 clones, roughly 80% seen once. As for this clone: Its antigen is unknown.

The source is a human donor in good health. The specimen sequenced was CD4+ T cells from PBMCs, cultured in vitro. V usage is TRBV9 and J usage is TRBJ1-4; no definite D call. CDR3 residues: CASSVTTAPEKLFF. In nucleotides, the CDR3 is TGTGCCAGCAGCGTGACAACCGCACCTGAAAAACTGTTTTTT.